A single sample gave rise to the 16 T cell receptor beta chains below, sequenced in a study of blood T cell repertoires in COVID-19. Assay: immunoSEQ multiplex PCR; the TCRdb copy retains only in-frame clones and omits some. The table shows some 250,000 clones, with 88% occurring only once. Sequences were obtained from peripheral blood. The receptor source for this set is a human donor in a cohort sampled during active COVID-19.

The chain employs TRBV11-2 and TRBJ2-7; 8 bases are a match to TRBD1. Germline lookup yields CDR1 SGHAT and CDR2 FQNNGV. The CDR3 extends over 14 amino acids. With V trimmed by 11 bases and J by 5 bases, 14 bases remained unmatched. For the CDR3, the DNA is TGTGCCGGAAAAACCGGGACAGGAGGGAACGAGCAGTACTTC. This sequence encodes CAGKTGTGGNEQYF.

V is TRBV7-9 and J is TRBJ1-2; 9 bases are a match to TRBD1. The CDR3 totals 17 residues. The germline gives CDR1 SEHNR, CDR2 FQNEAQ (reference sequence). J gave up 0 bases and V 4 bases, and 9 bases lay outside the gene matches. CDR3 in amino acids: CASSYTGGKPSNYGYTF. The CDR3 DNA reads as TGTGCCAGCAGCTACACAGGGGGCAAGCCGTCTAACTATGGCTACACCTTC.

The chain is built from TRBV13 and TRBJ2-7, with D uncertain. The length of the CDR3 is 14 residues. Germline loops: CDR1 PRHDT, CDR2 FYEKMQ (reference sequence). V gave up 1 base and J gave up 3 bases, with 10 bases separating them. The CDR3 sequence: CASSLVPRSYEQYF. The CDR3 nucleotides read TGTGCCAGCAGCTTAGTGCCGAGAAGCTACGAGCAGTACTTC.

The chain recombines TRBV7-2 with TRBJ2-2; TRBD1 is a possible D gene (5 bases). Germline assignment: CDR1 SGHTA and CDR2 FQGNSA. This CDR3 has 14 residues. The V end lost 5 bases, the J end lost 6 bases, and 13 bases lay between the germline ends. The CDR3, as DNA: TGTGCCAGCAGCCCAGCGCTAGGGGCCGGGGAGCTGTTTTTT. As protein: CASSPALGAGELFF.

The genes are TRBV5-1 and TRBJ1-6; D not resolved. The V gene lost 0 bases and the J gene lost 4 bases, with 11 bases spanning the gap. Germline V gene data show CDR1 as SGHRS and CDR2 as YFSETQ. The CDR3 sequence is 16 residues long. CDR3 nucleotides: TGCGCCAGCAGCTTGGGATCGGGGAGGTATAATTCACCCCTCCACTTT. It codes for CASSLGSGRYNSPLHF.

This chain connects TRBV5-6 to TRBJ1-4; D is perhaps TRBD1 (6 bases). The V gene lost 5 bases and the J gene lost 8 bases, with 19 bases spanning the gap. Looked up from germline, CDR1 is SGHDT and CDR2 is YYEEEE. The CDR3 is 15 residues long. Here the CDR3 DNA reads TGTGCCAGCAGTAAATCTGGACAGTTTTTCGAAAAACTGTTTTTT. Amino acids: CASSKSGQFFEKLFF.

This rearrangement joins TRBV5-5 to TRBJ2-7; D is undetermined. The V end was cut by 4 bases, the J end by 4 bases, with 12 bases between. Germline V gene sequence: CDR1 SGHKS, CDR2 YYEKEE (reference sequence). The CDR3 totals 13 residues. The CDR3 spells CASSPPQLYEQYF. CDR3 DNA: TGTGCCAGCAGCCCCCCACAGCTTTACGAGCAGTACTTC.

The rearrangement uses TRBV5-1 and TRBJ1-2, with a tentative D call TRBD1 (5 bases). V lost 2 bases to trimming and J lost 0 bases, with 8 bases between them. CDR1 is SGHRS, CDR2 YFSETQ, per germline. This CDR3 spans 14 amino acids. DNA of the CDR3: TGCGCCAGCAGCTTCTCGGGGGCTAACTATGGCTACACCTTC. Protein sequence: CASSFSGANYGYTF.

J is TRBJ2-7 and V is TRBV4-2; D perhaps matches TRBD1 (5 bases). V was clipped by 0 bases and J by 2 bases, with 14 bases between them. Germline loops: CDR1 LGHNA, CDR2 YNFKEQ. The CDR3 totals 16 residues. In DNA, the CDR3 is TGTGCCAGCAGCCAAGATCCAGGCAGGGAAACCTACGAGCAGTACTTC. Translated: CASSQDPGRETYEQYF.

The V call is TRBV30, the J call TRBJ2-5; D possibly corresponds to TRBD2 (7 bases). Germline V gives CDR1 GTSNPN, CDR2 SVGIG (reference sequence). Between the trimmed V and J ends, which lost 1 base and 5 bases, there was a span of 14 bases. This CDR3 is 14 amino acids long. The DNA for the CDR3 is TGTGCCTGGAGTGAAAGGGGGGGTGGGGAGACCCAGTACTTC. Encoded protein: CAWSERGGGETQYF.

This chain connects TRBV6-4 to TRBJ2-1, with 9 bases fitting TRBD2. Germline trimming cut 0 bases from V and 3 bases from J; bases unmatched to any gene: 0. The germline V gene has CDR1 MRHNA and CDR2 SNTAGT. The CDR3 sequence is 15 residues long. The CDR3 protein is CASSDSSGSYNEQFF. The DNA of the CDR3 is TGTGCCAGCAGTGACTCTAGCGGGAGCTACAATGAGCAGTTCTTC.

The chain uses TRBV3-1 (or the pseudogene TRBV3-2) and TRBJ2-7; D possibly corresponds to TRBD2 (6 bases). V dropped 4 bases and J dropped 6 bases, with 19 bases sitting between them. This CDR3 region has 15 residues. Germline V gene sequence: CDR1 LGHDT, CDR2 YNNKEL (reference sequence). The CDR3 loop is CASSPSLGTGGEQYF. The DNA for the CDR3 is TGTGCCAGCAGCCCGTCCCTAGGGACTGGGGGCGAGCAGTACTTC.

The CDR3: CASSQGFPDTEAFF. CDR3 DNA: TGCGCCAGCAGCCAAGGTTTTCCCGACACTGAAGCTTTCTTT. The chain joins TRBV4-3 to TRBJ1-1; D unresolved. This CDR3 is 14 amino acids long. CDR1 and CDR2 (germline): LGHNA, YSLEER. Trimming left V 1 base short and J 3 bases short, with 9 bases between.

CDR3 in DNA: TGTGCCAGCAGCCGGGAGAATCGGAACACTGAAGCTTTCTTT. Protein: CASSRENRNTEAFF. The chain employs TRBV9 and TRBJ1-1; D gene unclear. Germline CDR1 reads SGDLS; CDR2 reads YYNGEE. This CDR3 has 14 amino acids. V was trimmed by 4 bases and J by 1 base, leaving 11 bases between them. The variable domain in full, with the rest retrieved from reference TRBV9 and TRBJ1-1, is DSGVTQTPKHLITATGQRVTLRCSPRSGDLSVYWYQQSLDQGLQFLIQYYNGEERAKGNILERFSAQQFPDLHSELNLSSLELGDSALYFCASSRENRNTEAFFGQGTRLTVV.

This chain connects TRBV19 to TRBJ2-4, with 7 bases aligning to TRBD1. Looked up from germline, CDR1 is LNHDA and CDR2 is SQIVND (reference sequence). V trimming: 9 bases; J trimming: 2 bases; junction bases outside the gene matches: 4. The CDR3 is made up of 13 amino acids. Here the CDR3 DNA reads TGTGCCAGCCAGGGACAGTCCAAAAACATTCAGTACTTC. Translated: CASQGQSKNIQYF. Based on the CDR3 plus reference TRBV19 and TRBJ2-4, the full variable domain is DGGITQSPKYLFRKEGQNVTLSCEQNLNHDAMYWYRQDPGQGLRLIYYSQIVNDFQKGDIAEGYSVSREKKESFPLTVTSAQKNPTAFYLCASQGQSKNIQYFGAGTRLSVL.

DNA of the CDR3: TGTGCCAGCAGCCACCAGGGGGGCAATCAGCCCCAGCATTTT. Amino acids: CASSHQGGNQPQHF. This chain uses TRBV27 with TRBJ1-5; 7 bases are shared with TRBD1. This CDR3 comprises 14 residues. Germline assignment: CDR1 MNHEY and CDR2 SMNVEV (reference sequence). The V gene end was trimmed by 6 bases and the J gene end by 2 bases; junction bases not matched to a gene: 4.